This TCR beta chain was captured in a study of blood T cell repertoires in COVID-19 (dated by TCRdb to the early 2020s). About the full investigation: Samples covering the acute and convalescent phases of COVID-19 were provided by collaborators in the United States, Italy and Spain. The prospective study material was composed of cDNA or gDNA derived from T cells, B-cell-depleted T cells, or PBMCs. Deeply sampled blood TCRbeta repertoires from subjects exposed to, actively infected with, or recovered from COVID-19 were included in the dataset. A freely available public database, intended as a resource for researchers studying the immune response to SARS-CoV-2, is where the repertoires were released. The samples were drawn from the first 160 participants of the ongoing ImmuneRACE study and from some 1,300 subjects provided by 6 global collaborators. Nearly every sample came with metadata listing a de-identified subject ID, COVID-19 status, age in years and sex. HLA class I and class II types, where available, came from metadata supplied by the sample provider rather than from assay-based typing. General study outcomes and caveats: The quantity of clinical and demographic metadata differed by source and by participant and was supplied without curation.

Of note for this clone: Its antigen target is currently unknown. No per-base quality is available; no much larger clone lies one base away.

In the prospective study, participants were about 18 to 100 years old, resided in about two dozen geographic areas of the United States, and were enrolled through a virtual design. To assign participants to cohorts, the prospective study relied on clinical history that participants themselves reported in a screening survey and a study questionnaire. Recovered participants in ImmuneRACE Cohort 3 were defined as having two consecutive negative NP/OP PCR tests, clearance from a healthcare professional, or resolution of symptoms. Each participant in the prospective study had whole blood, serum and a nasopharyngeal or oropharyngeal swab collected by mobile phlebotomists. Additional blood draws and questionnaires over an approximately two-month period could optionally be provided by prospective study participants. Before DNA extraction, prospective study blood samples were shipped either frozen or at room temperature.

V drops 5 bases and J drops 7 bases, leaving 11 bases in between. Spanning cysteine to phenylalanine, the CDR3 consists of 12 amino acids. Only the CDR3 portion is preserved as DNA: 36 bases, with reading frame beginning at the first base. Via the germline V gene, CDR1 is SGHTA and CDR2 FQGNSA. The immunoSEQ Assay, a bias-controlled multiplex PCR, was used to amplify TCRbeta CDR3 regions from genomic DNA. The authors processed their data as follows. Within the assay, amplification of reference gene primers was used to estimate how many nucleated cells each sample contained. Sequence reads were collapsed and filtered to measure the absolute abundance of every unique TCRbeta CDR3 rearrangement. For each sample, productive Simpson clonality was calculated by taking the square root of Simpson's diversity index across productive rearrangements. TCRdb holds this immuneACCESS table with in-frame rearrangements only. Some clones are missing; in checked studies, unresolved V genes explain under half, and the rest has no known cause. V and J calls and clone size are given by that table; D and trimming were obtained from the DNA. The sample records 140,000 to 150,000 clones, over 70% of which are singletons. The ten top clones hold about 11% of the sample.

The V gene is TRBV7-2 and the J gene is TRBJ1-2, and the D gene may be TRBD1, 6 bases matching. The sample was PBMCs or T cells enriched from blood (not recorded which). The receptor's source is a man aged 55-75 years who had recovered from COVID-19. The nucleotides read TGTGCCAGCAGCCTCCGGGACATTGGCTACACCTTC. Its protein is CASSLRDIGYTF. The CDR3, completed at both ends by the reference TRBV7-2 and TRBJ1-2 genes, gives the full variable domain GAGVSQSPSNKVTEKGKDVELRCDPISGHTALYWYRQSLGQGLEFLIYFQGNSAPDKSGLPSDRFSAERTGGSVSTLTIQRTQQEDSAVYLCASSLRDIGYTFGSGTRLTVV.